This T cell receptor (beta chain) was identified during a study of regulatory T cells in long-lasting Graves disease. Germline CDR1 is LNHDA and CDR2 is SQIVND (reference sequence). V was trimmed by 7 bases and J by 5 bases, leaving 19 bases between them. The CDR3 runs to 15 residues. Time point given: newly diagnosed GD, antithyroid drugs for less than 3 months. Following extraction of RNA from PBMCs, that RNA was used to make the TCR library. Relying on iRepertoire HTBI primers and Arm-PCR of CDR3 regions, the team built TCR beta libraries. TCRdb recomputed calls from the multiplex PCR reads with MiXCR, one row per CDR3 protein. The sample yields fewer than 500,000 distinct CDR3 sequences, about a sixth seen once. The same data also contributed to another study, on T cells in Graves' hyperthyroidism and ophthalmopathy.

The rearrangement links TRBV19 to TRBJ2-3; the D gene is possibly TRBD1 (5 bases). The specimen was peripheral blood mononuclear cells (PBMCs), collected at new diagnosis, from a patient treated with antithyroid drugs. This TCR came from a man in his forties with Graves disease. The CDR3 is CASTGRGGGQDTQYF. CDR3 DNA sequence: TGTGCCAGTACCGGAAGGGGTGGCGGTCAAGATACGCAGTATTTT. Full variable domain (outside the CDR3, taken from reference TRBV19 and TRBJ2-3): DGGITQSPKYLFRKEGQNVTLSCEQNLNHDAMYWYRQDPGQGLRLIYYSQIVNDFQKGDIAEGYSVSREKKESFPLTVTSAQKNPTAFYLCASTGRGGGQDTQYFGPGTRLTVL.